The next 10 T cell receptor beta chains were all read from a single sample in a study of tumor-infiltrating lymphocytes in primary liver carcinoma. The researchers produced TCR beta cDNA from approximately 0.45 ug total RNA with a constant-region primer. Sequencing libraries for TCR beta derived from three nested multiplex PCR rounds that used slightly modified ARM-PCR. TRBV1-TRBV30 forward primers paired with a C-beta reverse primer drove the first two PCR rounds, about 10 cycles each. Via MiXCR, TCRdb re-called the multiplex PCR reads, giving one row per CDR3 protein. Counted here are some 95,000 distinct CDR3 sequences, 65% to 70% occurring once; the ten biggest clones make up around 30%. Co-extraction of both nucleic acids (RNA and DNA) used roughly 19-33 mg of unsorted bulk tissue. The material sequenced was tumor-adjacent normal liver tissue. The receptors stem from a man aged 35 to 55 with primary liver carcinoma and hepatitis B virus infection.

As for this clonotype: One end of the junction is discordant with germline, which a read error may explain. The chain carries TRBV7-8 and TRBJ2-3; 7 bases agree with TRBD2. This CDR3 region has 17 residues. Germline CDR1 is SGHVS and CDR2 is FQNEAQ. The CDR3 region has the DNA TGTGCTAGCAGCCTAGCCCAAGCGGGAAGGCCACATGATACGCAGTATTTT. Its translation: CASSLAQAGRPHDTQYF.

This clonotype was observed many times. This chain joins TRBV6-1 and TRBJ1-6; D uncertain. The CDR3 runs to 15 residues. Trimming pared 2 bases from V and 4 bases from J, leaving 9 bases between. Germline V gene data show CDR1 as MNHNS and CDR2 as SASEGT. CDR3 in amino acids: CASSEYSVYNSPLHF. The CDR3 DNA reads as TGTGCCAGCAGTGAATACAGTGTATATAATTCACCCCTCCACTTT.

The chain employs TRBV30 and TRBJ2-7; the D is unclear. CDR1 GTSNPN and CDR2 SVGIG come from the germline V gene (reference sequence). The CDR3 has 13 residues. DNA of the CDR3: TGTACCGGAAGGCCGCAGATATCCTACGAGCAGTACTTC. This encodes CTGRPQISYEQYF.

Remarks on this clonotype: One end of the junction fails to match germline, which may point to a read error. The chain employs TRBV11-2 and TRBJ1-1, with D tentatively TRBD1 (6 bases). CDR1 and CDR2 (germline): SGHAT, FQNNGV. CDR3 length equals 17 residues. CDR3 protein: CASSSGQRASLNTEAFF. Written as DNA, the CDR3 is TGCGCCAGCAGTTCCGGACAGAGGGCTAGTTTAAACACTGAAGCTTTCTTT.

About this clonotype itself: The CDR3 end shows no conserved phenylalanine or tryptophan, and so a read error is likely. The V and J genes are TRBV11-2 and TRBJ2-3, with D unclear. CDR1 and CDR2 from the germline V gene are SGHAT and FQNNGV. This CDR3 spans 15 amino acids. This CDR3 is CASSLGVPGTYTQYL. As DNA, the CDR3 is TGTGCCAGCAGCTTAGGAGTCCCGGGCACATATACGCAGTATCTT.

Regarding this clonotype: One end of the junction varies from germline; a read error may be responsible. This chain uses TRBV12-3 or TRBV12-4 with TRBJ2-1; perhaps TRBD1 as D (6 bases). This CDR3 is 12 amino acids long. The CDR3 region has the DNA TGTGCCATCACAGGGTTGACGGATGAGCAATTCTTC. Protein sequence: CAITGLTDEQFF.

The chain uses TRBV11-2 and TRBJ2-7, with D perhaps matching TRBD2 (5 bases). The CDR3 is 14 amino acids. Germline assignment: CDR1 SGHAT and CDR2 FQNNGV. V was pared by 2 bases and J by 7 bases, with 15 bases between. Here the CDR3 reads CASSLSGWDNEQYF. For the CDR3, the DNA is TGTGCCAGCAGCTTATCGGGATGGGATAATGAGCAGTACTTC.

With respect to this clonotype: A much more abundant neighbour one base away suggests this may be a read error. The chain carries TRBV29-1 and TRBJ1-2; a weak D match, TRBD1 (6 bases). CDR3 size: 12 residues. From germline, CDR1 is SQVTM and CDR2 ANQGSEA. The CDR3 reads CRVEEDSYGYTF. CDR3 DNA sequence: TGCAGGGTTGAAGAGGACAGCTATGGCTACACCTTC.

A remark on this clonotype: This CDR3 is missing its conserved last phenylalanine or tryptophan, likely due to a read error. V is TRBV11-2 and J is TRBJ2-1; 8 nucleotides agree with TRBD2. The length of the CDR3 is 16 residues. Trimming at V came to 3 bases and at J to 13 bases, leaving 17 bases not matched to a gene. The germline CDR1 and CDR2 sequences are SGHAT and FQNNGV. CDR3 sequence: CASSLDIGLAIGEQFL. The CDR3 DNA is TGTGCCAGCAGCTTGGATATCGGACTAGCCATCGGTGAACAGTTCCTC.

In its sample, this clonotype was seen a few times. The V and J genes are TRBV7-9 and TRBJ2-3, with D perhaps TRBD1 (6 bases). CDR1 SEHNR and CDR2 FQNEAQ come from the germline V gene (reference sequence). There are 17 residues in the CDR3. The V and J ends lost 5 bases and 7 bases respectively, with 25 bases between them. CDR3 sequence: CASSRASGTWNSYTQYF. The CDR3, as DNA: TGTGCCAGCAGCCGAGCGTCAGGGACATGGAATTCTTATACGCAGTATTTT. Variable domain in full (rest from reference TRBV7-9 and TRBJ2-3): DTGVSQNPRHKITKRGQNVTFRCDPISEHNRLYWYRQTLGQGPEFLTYFQNEAQLEKSRLLSDRFSAERPKGSFSTLEIQRTEQGDSAMYLCASSRASGTWNSYTQYFGPGTRLTVL.